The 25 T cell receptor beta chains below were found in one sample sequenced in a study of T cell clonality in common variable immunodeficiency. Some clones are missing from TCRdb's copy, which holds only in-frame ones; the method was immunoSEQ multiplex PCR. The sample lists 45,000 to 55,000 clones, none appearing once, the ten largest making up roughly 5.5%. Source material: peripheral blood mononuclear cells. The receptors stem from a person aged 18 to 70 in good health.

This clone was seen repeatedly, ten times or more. The CDR3 spells CASSMTGIEQFF. CDR3 DNA (partial): TGTGCCAGCAGCATGACAGGGATTGAG. The chain recombines TRBV5-4 with TRBJ2-1; 7 bases agree with TRBD1. The CDR3 extends 3 residues past the end of the read, so its final part is completed from the germline J gene. The germline CDR1 and CDR2 sequences are SGHNT and YYREEE (reference sequence). Trimming took 4 bases from V and 9 from J; bases not matched to a gene: 4. This CDR3 contains 12 residues.

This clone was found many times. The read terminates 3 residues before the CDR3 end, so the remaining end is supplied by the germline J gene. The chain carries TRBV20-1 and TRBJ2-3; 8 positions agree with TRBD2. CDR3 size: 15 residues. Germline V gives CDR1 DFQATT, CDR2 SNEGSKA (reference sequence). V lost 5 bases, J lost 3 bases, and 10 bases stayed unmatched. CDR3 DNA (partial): TGCAGTGCTTGGGGAGCGGGAGCGGAAACAGATACG. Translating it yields CSAWGAGAETDT. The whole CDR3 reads CSAWGAGAETDTQYF.

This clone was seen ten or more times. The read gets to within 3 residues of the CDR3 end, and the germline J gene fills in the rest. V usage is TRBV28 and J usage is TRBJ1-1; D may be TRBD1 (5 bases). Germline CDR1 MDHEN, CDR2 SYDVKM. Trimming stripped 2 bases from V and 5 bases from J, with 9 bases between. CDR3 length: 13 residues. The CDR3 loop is CASSLAGPTEAFF. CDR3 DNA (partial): TGTGCCAGCAGTTTAGCAGGGCCAACTGAA. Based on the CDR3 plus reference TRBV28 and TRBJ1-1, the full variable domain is DVKVTQSSRYLVKRTGEKVFLECVQDMDHENMFWYRQDPGLGLRLIYFSYDVKMKEKGDIPEGYSVSREKKERFSLILESASTNQTSMYLCASSLAGPTEAFFGQGTRLTVV.

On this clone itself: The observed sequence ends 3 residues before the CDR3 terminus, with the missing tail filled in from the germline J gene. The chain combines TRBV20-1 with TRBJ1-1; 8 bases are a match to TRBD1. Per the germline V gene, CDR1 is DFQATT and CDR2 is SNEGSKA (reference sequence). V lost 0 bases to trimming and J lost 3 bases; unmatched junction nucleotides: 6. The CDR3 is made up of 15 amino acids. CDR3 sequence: CSARDGTGGDTEAFF. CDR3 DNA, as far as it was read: TGCAGTGCTAGAGATGGGACAGGAGGAGACACTGAA.

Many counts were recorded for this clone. CDR3: CASSFLAASGNEQFF. Incomplete CDR3 DNA: TGTGCCAGCAGCTTCCTAGCGGCCTCTGGGAATGAG. The chain has TRBV7-9 and TRBJ2-1, with TRBD2 matching over 7 bases. The missing CDR3 end, 3 residues past where the read stops, is filled in from the germline J gene. V lost 3 bases to trimming and J lost 7 bases; unmatched junction nucleotides: 9. The CDR3 is 15 residues long. CDR1 is SEHNR and CDR2 is FQNEAQ in the germline V gene (reference sequence).

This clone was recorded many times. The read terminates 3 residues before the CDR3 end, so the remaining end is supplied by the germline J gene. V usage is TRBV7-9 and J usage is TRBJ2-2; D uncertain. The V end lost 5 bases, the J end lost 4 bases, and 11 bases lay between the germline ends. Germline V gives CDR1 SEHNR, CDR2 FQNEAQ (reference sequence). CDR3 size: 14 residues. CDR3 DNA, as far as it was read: TGTGCCAGCAGCCTGTCCCAGCGCACCGGGGAG. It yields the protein CASSLSQRTGE. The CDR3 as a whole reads CASSLSQRTGELFF.

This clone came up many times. Incomplete CDR3 DNA: TGTGCCATCAGCATAGGACAGGGGGTAAAGGGC. Translation: CAISIGQGVKG. The CDR3 in full is CAISIGQGVKGYTF. The J gene is TRBJ1-2, the V gene TRBV10-3, with TRBD1 matching over 10 bases. The CDR3 end is not reached by the read, which stops 3 residues before it; the germline J gene fills it in. Germline-derived CDR1 and CDR2 are ENHRY and SYGVKD. This CDR3 is 14 amino acids long.

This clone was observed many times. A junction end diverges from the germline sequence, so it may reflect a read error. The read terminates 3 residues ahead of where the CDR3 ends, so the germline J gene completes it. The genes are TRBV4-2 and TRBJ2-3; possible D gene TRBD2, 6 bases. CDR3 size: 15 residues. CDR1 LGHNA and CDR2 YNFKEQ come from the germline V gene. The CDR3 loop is CASSQGLHRTDTQYF. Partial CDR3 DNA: TGCGCCAGCAGCCAGGGACTCCATCGCACAGATACG.

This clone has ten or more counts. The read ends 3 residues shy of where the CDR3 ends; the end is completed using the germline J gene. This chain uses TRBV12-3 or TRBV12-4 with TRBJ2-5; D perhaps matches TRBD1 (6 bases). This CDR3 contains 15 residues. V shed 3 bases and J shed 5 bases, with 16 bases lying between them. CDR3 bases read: TGTGCCAGCAGTTTTATCGGACAGTCGGGGGAGACC. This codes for CASSFIGQSGET. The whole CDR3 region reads CASSFIGQSGETQYF.

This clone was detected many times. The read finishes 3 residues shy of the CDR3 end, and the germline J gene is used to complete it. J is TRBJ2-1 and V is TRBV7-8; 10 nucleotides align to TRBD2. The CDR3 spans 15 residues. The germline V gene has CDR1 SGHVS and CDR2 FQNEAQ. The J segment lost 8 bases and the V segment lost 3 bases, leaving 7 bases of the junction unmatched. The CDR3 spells CASSFLAGEGDEQFF. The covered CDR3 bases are TGTGCCAGCAGCTTCCTAGCGGGAGAGGGTGATGAG.

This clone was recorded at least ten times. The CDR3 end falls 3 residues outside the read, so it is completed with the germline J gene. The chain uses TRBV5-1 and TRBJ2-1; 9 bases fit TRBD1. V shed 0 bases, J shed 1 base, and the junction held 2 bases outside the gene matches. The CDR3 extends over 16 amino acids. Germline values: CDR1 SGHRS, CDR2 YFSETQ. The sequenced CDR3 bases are TGCGCCAGCAGCTTGGGGACAGGGGTTTCCTACAATGAG. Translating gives CASSLGTGVSYNE. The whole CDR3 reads CASSLGTGVSYNEQFF.

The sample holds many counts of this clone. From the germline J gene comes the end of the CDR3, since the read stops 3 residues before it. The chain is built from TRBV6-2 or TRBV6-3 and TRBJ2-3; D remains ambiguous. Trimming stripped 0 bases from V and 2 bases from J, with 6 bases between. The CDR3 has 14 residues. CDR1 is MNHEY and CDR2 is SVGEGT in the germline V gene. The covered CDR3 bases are TGTGCCAGCAGTTACTCGGCCGACACAGATACG. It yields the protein CASSYSADTDT. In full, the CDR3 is CASSYSADTDTQYF.

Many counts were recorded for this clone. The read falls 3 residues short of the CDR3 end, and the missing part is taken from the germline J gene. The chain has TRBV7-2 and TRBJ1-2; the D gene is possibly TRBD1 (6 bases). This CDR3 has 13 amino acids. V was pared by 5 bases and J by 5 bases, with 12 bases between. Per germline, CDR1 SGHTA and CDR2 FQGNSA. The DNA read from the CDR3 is TGTGCCAGCAGCCAACAGGGATATTATGGC. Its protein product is CASSQQGYYG. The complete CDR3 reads CASSQQGYYGYTF.

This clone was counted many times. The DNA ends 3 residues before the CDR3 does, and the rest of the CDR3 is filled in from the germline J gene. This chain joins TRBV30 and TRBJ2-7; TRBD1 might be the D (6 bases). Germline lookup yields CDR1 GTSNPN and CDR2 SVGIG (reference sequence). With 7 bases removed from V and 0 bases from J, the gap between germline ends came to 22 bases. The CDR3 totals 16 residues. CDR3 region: CAFSGHAWTLSYEQYF. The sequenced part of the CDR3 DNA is TGTGCCTTCTCGGGACACGCCTGGACTCTCTCCTACGAG.

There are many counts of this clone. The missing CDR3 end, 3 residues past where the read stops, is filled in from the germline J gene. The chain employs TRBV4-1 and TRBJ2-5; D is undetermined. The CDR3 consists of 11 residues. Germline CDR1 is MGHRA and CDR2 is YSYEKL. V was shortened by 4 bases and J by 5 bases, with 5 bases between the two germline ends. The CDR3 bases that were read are TGCGCCAGCAGCCCCGGTGAGACC. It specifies CASSPGET. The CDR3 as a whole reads CASSPGETQYF.

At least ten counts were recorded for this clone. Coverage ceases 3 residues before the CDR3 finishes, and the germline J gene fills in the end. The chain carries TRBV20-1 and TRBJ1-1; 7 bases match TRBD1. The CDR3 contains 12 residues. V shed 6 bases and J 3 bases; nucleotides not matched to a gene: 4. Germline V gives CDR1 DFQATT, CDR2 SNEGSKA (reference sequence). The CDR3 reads CSAPTGDTEAFF. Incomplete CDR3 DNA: TGCAGTGCGCCTACAGGGGACACTGAA.

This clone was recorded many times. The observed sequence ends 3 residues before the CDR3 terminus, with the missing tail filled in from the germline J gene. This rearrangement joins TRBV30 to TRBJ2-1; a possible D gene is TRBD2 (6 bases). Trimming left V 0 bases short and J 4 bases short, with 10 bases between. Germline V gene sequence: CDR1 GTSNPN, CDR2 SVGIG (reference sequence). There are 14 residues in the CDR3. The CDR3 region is CAWSVGGWYNEQFF. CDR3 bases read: TGTGCCTGGAGTGTTGGGGGGTGGTACAATGAG.

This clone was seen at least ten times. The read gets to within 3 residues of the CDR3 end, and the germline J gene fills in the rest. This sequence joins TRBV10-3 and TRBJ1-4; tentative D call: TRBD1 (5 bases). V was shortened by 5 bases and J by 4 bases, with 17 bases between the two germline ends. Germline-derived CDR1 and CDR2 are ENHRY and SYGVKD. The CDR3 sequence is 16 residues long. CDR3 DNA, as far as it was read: TGTGCCATCAGTAACCCCGGGACTTATGGTAATGAAAAA. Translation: CAISNPGTYGNEK. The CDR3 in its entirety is CAISNPGTYGNEKLFF.

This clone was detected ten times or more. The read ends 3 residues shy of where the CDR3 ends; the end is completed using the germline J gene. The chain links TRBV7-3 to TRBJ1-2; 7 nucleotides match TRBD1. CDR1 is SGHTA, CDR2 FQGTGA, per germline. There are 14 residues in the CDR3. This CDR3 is CASRRDSEYSGYTF. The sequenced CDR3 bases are TGTGCCAGCAGACGGGACAGTGAATACTCCGGC.

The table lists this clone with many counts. CDR3 DNA (partial): TGTGCCATCAGTGAGAGCGGGAGGGCCGGGGCCCATGAG. Translating gives CAISESGRAGAHE. The complete CDR3 protein is CAISESGRAGAHEQFF. This chain uses TRBV10-3 with TRBJ2-1; 10 nucleotides agree with TRBD2. The CDR3 goes on 3 residues after the read ends, and that part is filled in from the germline J gene. J was trimmed by 8 bases and V by 2 bases; bases with no gene match: 9. The CDR3 length is 16 residues. Germline CDR1 and CDR2: ENHRY and SYGVKD.

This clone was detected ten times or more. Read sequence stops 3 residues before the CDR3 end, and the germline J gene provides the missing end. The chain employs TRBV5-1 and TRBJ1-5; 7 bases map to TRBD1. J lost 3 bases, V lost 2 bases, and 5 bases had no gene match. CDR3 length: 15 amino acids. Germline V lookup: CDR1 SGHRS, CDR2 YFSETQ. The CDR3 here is CASSFSGQDNQPQHF. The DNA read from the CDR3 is TGCGCCAGCAGCTTTAGCGGACAGGACAATCAGCCC.

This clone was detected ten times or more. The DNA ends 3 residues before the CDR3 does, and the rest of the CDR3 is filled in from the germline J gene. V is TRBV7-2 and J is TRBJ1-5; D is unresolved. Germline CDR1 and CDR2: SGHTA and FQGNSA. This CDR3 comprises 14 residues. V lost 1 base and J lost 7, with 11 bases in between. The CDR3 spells CASSLVPGWQPQHF. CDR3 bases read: TGTGCCAGCAGCTTAGTCCCAGGATGGCAGCCC.

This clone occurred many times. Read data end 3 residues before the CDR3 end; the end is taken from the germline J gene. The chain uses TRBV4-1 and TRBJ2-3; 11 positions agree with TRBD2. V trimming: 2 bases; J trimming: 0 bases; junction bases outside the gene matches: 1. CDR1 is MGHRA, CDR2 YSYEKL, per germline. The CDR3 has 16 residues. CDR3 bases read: TGCGCCAGCAGCCAAATAGCGGGAGGGAGCACAGATACG. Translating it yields CASSQIAGGSTDT. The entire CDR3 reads CASSQIAGGSTDTQYF.

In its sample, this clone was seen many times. The CDR3 reads CAWSSGSSYNEQFF. Incomplete CDR3 DNA: TGTGCCTGGAGTAGCGGTAGCTCCTACAATGAG. The genes are TRBV30 and TRBJ2-1; tentatively, D is TRBD2 (5 bases). The missing CDR3 end, 3 residues past where the read stops, is filled in from the germline J gene. The V gene's germline CDR1 is GTSNPN and CDR2 SVGIG (reference sequence). The germline V and J ends were trimmed by 2 bases and 0 bases, with 8 bases remaining between them. The CDR3 has 14 amino acids.

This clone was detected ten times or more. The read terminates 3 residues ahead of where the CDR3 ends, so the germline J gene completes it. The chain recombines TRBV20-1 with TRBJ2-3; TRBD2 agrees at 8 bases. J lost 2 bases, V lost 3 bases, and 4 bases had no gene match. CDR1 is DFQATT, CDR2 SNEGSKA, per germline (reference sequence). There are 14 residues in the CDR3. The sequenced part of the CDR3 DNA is TGCAGTGCTAGCGGTAGCGGGAACACAGATACG. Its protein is CSASGSGNTDT. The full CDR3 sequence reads CSASGSGNTDTQYF.